This T cell receptor beta chain was documented in a study of glioma-infiltrating T cells. Findings of the study overall: CDR3 overlap between tissue and blood was very small.

The iRepertoire nested amplicon-rescue multiplex PCR amplified TCR alpha and beta CDR3s from RNA. A single record per CDR3 protein comes from TCRdb applying MiXCR to the multiplex PCR reads. This table holds approximately 140,000 distinct CDR3 sequences, about 22% found once. The germline V and J ends were trimmed by 6 bases and 9 bases, with 24 bases remaining between them. Germline V gene lookup returns CDR1 DFQATT and CDR2 SNEGSKA (reference sequence). The CDR3 is 15 residues long. This clonotype came up many times. The antigen is unknown. The chain recombines TRBV20-1 with TRBJ2-1; D possibly corresponds to TRBD2 (6 bases). The sequenced sample was glioma tissue, nonneoplastic brain tissue, or PBMCs (not recorded which). This TCR came from a human donor with low-grade glioma or glioblastoma, undergoing nonglioma brain surgery, or in good health (not recorded which). The CDR3 region is CSARGGWEAGGEQFF. The CDR3 nucleotides read TGCAGTGCGAGGGGAGGTTGGGAGGCTGGGGGTGAGCAGTTCTTC.